A single sample is the source of the 4 T cell receptor beta chains below, sequenced in a study of shared clonotypes between healthy human individuals. Using immunoSEQ multiplex PCR, the repertoire was profiled, and TCRdb retains in-frame clones only, with some absent. This table holds about 480,000 clones, approximately 85% found once. The sample taken for sequencing was PBMCs. The receptors originated from a woman aged 40-49 years in good health. Some clones in this sample may be carry-over from other donors' samples.

On this clone itself: The sample carries other DNA sequences with the same CDR3. V usage is TRBV6-6 and J usage is TRBJ2-5; D is ambiguous. This CDR3 spans 11 amino acids. V was pared by 5 bases and J by 2 bases, with 3 bases between. Germline loops: CDR1 MNHNY, CDR2 SVGAGI (reference sequence). The CDR3 bases are TGTGCCAGCAGTCCACAAGAGACCCAGTACTTC. This gives the protein CASSPQETQYF.

This chain connects TRBV10-2 to TRBJ2-1, with D unresolved. Between the trimmed V and J ends, which lost 8 bases and 4 bases, there was a span of 12 bases. Germline V gene lookup returns CDR1 WSHSY and CDR2 SAAADI. The CDR3 consists of 13 residues. Here the CDR3 reads CASRGSMYNEQFF. The CDR3 DNA sequence: TGCGCCAGCCGTGGTTCCATGTACAATGAGCAGTTCTTC.

This clone came up a few times. The V call is TRBV28, the J call TRBJ2-5, with 16 bases that match TRBD2. The J segment lost 3 bases and the V segment lost 5 bases, leaving 3 bases of the junction unmatched. The CDR3 covers 16 residues. Per germline, CDR1 MDHEN and CDR2 SYDVKM. The CDR3 reads CASSPGTSGREETQYF. As DNA, the CDR3 is TGTGCCAGCAGTCCCGGGACTAGCGGGAGGGAAGAGACCCAGTACTTC.

Written as DNA, the CDR3 is TGTGCCAGCGGCGGGGAGGGGAATGAAAAACTGTTTTTT. Encoded protein: CASGGEGNEKLFF. The chain joins TRBV28 to TRBJ1-4; D might be TRBD1 (5 bases). CDR1 MDHEN and CDR2 SYDVKM come from the germline V gene. V was trimmed by 8 bases and J by 5 bases, leaving 12 bases between them. The CDR3 loop spans 13 amino acids.